This TCR beta chain was identified during a study of blood T cell repertoires in COVID-19. Profiled with immunoSEQ multiplex PCR; TCRdb holds only in-frame clones, not every one. The table includes 350,000 to 550,000 clones, around 89% detected once. Sequencing was performed on peripheral blood. The sequence came from a woman aged 25 to 39 with acute or convalescent COVID-19.

Here the CDR3 reads CASSLGQALSGSPLHF. DNA for the CDR3: TGTGCCAGCAGCTTGGGACAGGCACTCTCGGGTTCACCCCTCCACTTT. V gene TRBV11-2 combines with J gene TRBJ1-6, with 8 bases matching TRBD1. CDR3 length: 16 amino acids. The germline V gene encodes CDR1 SGHAT and CDR2 FQNNGV. V lost 3 bases and J lost 9; bases outside the gene matches: 10.